This TCR beta chain derives from a study of regulatory T cells in long-lasting Graves disease. This clonotype was observed many times. According to the study, TCR beta libraries were built with iRepertoire HTBI primers and CDR3-region Arm-PCR. Original data processing: Analysis of the samples identified more than 60 TRBV and around 15 TRBJ segments. MiXCR, run by TCRdb on the multiplex PCR reads, gives a single entry per CDR3 protein. TCRdb assigned the V and J calls; the authors' analysis was not used. Of about 540,000 distinct CDR3 sequences listed, about 13% are singletons. Time point indicated: newly diagnosed GD, antithyroid drugs for less than 3 months. PBMC-derived RNA was used for the TCR library. The CDR3 is 13 amino acids. Germline CDR1 and CDR2: SGDLS and YYNGEE. V shed 4 bases, J shed 8 bases, and the junction held 5 bases outside the gene matches. The data were also submitted as part of a second study, on T cells in Graves' hyperthyroidism and ophthalmopathy. As that report states: First-round RT-PCR with HTBI primers amplified the TCR CDR3 region.

The V call is TRBV9, the J call TRBJ2-1; TRBD2 matches at 8 bases. This receptor was identified in a man younger than 45 with Graves disease. The sample was peripheral blood mononuclear cells (PBMCs), taken at new diagnosis, from a patient treated with antithyroid drugs. The CDR3 reads CASSPGGPHEQFF. The DNA for the CDR3 is TGTGCCAGCAGCCCGGGGGGGCCACATGAGCAGTTCTTC.